The next 30 T cell receptor beta chains were all read from a single sample in a study of blood T cells in healthy people across ages. A sample-barcoded 5' primer and a J-beta primer mix were used in a second PCR of roughly 7 to 11 cycles. TCRdb re-derived calls from the 5' RACE reads in MiXCR, one entry per CDR3 protein. The sample lists around 650,000 distinct CDR3 sequences, 35% to 50% occurring once. What was sequenced was blood. The receptors stem from an elderly man in good health.

The rearrangement links TRBV12-3 or TRBV12-4 to TRBJ2-4, with no clear D. The J call may be faulty, since TRBJ2-7 better matches the DNA end. The CDR3 contains 13 residues. The CDR3 region is CASSLSLDYEQYF. The CDR3 DNA is TGTGCCAGCAGTTTAAGTCTAGACTACGAGCAGTACTTC.

The chain is built from TRBV28 and TRBJ2-4, with no clear D. The CDR3 covers 15 residues. Trimming cost V 5 bases and J 0 bases, with 11 bases left between them. CDR1 is MDHEN and CDR2 is SYDVKM in the germline V gene. This CDR3 is CASSTLLIAKNIQYF. As DNA, the CDR3 is TGTGCCAGCAGTACCTTACTTATAGCCAAAAACATTCAGTACTTC. The full variable domain, completed using reference TRBV28 and TRBJ2-4, is DVKVTQSSRYLVKRTGEKVFLECVQDMDHENMFWYRQDPGLGLRLIYFSYDVKMKEKGDIPEGYSVSREKKERFSLILESASTNQTSMYLCASSTLLIAKNIQYFGAGTRLSVL.

For this clonotype: One end of the junction fails to match germline, which may point to a read error. This chain uses TRBV20-1 with TRBJ2-5; D gene unclear. Germline CDR1 DFQATT, CDR2 SNEGSKA (reference sequence). This CDR3 has 11 amino acids. As DNA, the CDR3 is TGCGGTGCTAGAGTGGGGAATGAGCAGTACTTC. This translates into CGARVGNEQYF.

This clonotype occurred a few times. J is TRBJ2-1 and V is TRBV3-1; D is unresolved. The germline V gene encodes CDR1 LGHDT and CDR2 YNNKEL (reference sequence). This CDR3 spans 13 amino acids. The V end was cut by 2 bases, the J end by 6 bases, with 8 bases between. DNA of the CDR3: TGTGCCAGCAGCCAATTCCGCATCAATGAGCAGTTCTTC. Protein sequence: CASSQFRINEQFF.

The V gene is TRBV7-3, the J gene TRBJ2-3; 7 nucleotides match TRBD1. The CDR3 has 14 residues. J was trimmed by 3 bases and V by 5 bases; bases with no gene match: 5. Looked up from germline, CDR1 is SGHTA and CDR2 is FQGTGA. In DNA, the CDR3 is TGTGCCAGCAGCCCAACAGGGGTTACAGATACGCAGTATTTT. As protein: CASSPTGVTDTQYF.

This clonotype turned up a few times. This chain uses TRBV5-6 with TRBJ2-2, with D uncertain. CDR3 length: 16 residues. V lost 1 base to trimming and J lost 2 bases, with 12 bases between them. Per germline, CDR1 SGHDT and CDR2 YYEEEE. In DNA form, the CDR3 reads TGTGCCAGCAGCTTGTGGGCTGCCCATAACACCGGGGAGCTGTTTTTT. It translates to CASSLWAAHNTGELFF.

In its sample, this clonotype was seen many times. The chain carries TRBV6-2 or TRBV6-3 and TRBJ2-1, with D perhaps matching TRBD2 (6 bases). Germline V gene lookup returns CDR1 MNHEY and CDR2 SVGEGT. The CDR3 runs to 13 residues. Trimming took off 7 bases at V and 0 bases at J, with 7 bases between the two ends. The chain's CDR3 is CASKGGSYNEQFF. The CDR3 bases are TGTGCCAGCAAGGGAGGCTCCTACAATGAGCAGTTCTTC.

The V gene is TRBV20-1, the J gene TRBJ2-4; D ambiguous. TRBJ2-5 matches the DNA end more closely, so the J call is doubtful. The germline V gene encodes CDR1 DFQATT and CDR2 SNEGSKA (reference sequence). The CDR3 sequence is 14 residues long. The chain's CDR3 is CSARDAQQKETQYF. The CDR3 nucleotides are TGCAGTGCTAGAGATGCGCAGCAGAAAGAGACCCAGTACTTC.

This clonotype has just a few counts. The chain links TRBV7-2 to TRBJ2-1, with TRBD2 matching 8 bases. The length of the CDR3 is 16 residues. With 3 bases clipped from V and 2 bases from J, the junction kept 6 bases outside the gene matches. Germline V lookup: CDR1 SGHTA, CDR2 FQGNSA. Written as DNA, the CDR3 is TGTGCCAGCAGCTTGGCGGGAGGCCCTACCTACAATGAGCAGTTCTTC. The encoded protein is CASSLAGGPTYNEQFF.

The V gene is TRBV7-3, the J gene TRBJ2-1; 8 nucleotides agree with TRBD1. Unmatched junction bases numbered 10, after V lost 0 bases and J lost 3 bases. The germline gives CDR1 SGHTA, CDR2 FQGTGA. This CDR3 region has 18 residues. CDR3 amino acids: CASSLTTLDREDYNEQFF. The DNA for the CDR3 is TGTGCCAGCAGCTTAACCACCCTGGACAGGGAGGACTACAATGAGCAGTTCTTC.

This clonotype was observed a few times. The chain combines TRBV20-1 with TRBJ2-6; TRBD1 agrees at 8 bases. This CDR3 region has 16 residues. V lost 2 bases and J lost 8; bases outside the gene matches: 11. Germline-derived CDR1 and CDR2 are DFQATT and SNEGSKA (reference sequence). The CDR3 loop is CSARPTGGPGTNVLTF. CDR3 DNA sequence: TGCAGTGCTAGACCAACAGGGGGGCCCGGGACCAACGTCCTGACTTTC.

The J gene is TRBJ2-3, the V gene TRBV7-2; no clear D gene. Between the trimmed V and J ends, which lost 1 base and 2 bases, there was a span of 10 bases. The CDR3 loop spans 15 amino acids. Germline assignment: CDR1 SGHTA and CDR2 FQGNSA. Here the CDR3 reads CASSLVEHLTDTQYF. In nucleotides, the CDR3 is TGTGCCAGCAGCTTAGTTGAGCATCTCACAGATACGCAGTATTTT.

This clonotype was counted a few times. The chain employs TRBV3-1 and TRBJ2-1, with 7 bases aligning to TRBD2. The germline CDR1 and CDR2 sequences are LGHDT and YNNKEL (reference sequence). Losses at the gene ends were 0 bases for V and 7 bases for J; bases not matched to a gene: 6. The CDR3 has 15 amino acids. This chain's CDR3 is CASSQDVVGGNEQFF. In DNA, the CDR3 is TGTGCCAGCAGCCAAGACGTTGTGGGAGGGAATGAGCAGTTCTTC.

V and J are TRBV14 and TRBJ2-1; 9 nucleotides agree with TRBD1. Per the germline V gene, CDR1 is SGHDN and CDR2 is FVKESK. V shed 5 bases, J shed 0 bases, and the junction held 8 bases outside the gene matches. The CDR3 runs 17 residues. The CDR3 nucleotides read TGTGCCAGCAGCGGCCGAAGGACAGGGGTCTCCTACAATGAGCAGTTCTTC. This codes for CASSGRRTGVSYNEQFF.

This clonotype has ten or more counts. The rearrangement links TRBV12-3 or TRBV12-4 to TRBJ2-3; D not certain. The CDR3 runs to 11 residues. Trimming left V 3 bases short and J 6 bases short, with 4 bases between. This CDR3 reads CASSFWDTQYF. CDR3 in DNA: TGTGCCAGCAGTTTTTGGGATACGCAGTATTTT.

The genes are TRBV28 and TRBJ2-3; D is perhaps TRBD2 (6 bases). Germline V gives CDR1 MDHEN, CDR2 SYDVKM. The CDR3 runs 20 residues. V lost 8 bases to trimming and J lost 2 bases, with 32 bases between them. The CDR3 DNA sequence: TGTGCCAGCGTTCCTTCCCTGGGCGGGAACCCTGGGGGAAACACAGATACGCAGTATTTT. Protein sequence: CASVPSLGGNPGGNTDTQYF. The variable domain in full, completed from reference TRBV28 and TRBJ2-3, reads DVKVTQSSRYLVKRTGEKVFLECVQDMDHENMFWYRQDPGLGLRLIYFSYDVKMKEKGDIPEGYSVSREKKERFSLILESASTNQTSMYLCASVPSLGGNPGGNTDTQYFGPGTRLTVL.

This clonotype came up many times. The genes are TRBV29-1 and TRBJ2-5; no clear D gene. Germline V lookup: CDR1 SQVTM, CDR2 ANQGSEA. This CDR3 is 12 amino acids long. The V end lost 4 bases, the J end lost 5 bases, and 11 bases lay between the germline ends. In nucleotides, the CDR3 is TGCAGCGTTGTAAAACCTGGGGAGACCCAGTACTTC. Translated: CSVVKPGETQYF.

The chain couples TRBV14 to TRBJ2-7; the match to TRBD1 covers 9 bases. Per germline, CDR1 SGHDN and CDR2 FVKESK. V was clipped by 0 bases and J by 9 bases; unmatched bases: 6. The CDR3 sequence is 14 residues long. The DNA for the CDR3 is TGTGCCAGCAGCCAAGATCTTACAGGGGGCGGGCAGTACTTC. This sequence encodes CASSQDLTGGGQYF.

The table lists this clonotype with a few counts. This chain joins TRBV4-2 and TRBJ2-5, with D unresolved. CDR3 length equals 14 residues. Germline-derived CDR1 and CDR2 are LGHNA and YNFKEQ. Trimming shortened V by 2 bases and J by 2 bases, and 9 bases separated the two germline ends. CDR3 DNA: TGTGCCAGCAGCCAATTTTCAGGTCAAGAGACCCAGTACTTC. Protein sequence: CASSQFSGQETQYF.

This chain uses TRBV24-1 with TRBJ2-7; TRBD1 is a possible D gene (5 bases). The CDR3 loop spans 13 amino acids. Trimming took 7 bases from V and 7 from J, leaving 16 bases between them. The germline CDR1 and CDR2 sequences are KGHDR and SFDVKD. CDR3: CATSDQGKNEQYF. CDR3 nucleotide sequence: TGTGCCACCAGCGATCAGGGTAAGAATGAGCAGTACTTC.

The rearrangement joins TRBV20-1 to TRBJ2-5; a possible D gene is TRBD2 (6 bases). TRBJ2-7 matches the DNA end more closely, so the J call is doubtful. Germline V gene data show CDR1 as DFQATT and CDR2 as SNEGSKA (reference sequence). The length of the CDR3 is 14 residues. The CDR3 region is CSASVSGGRYEQYF. In nucleotides, the CDR3 is TGCAGTGCCTCGGTTAGCGGAGGCCGCTACGAGCAGTACTTC.

V is TRBV2 and J is TRBJ2-1; D call uncertain. V was trimmed by 5 bases and J by 7 bases, leaving 15 bases between them. CDR1 SNHLY and CDR2 FYNNEI come from the germline V gene. CDR3 length equals 14 residues. DNA of the CDR3: TGTGCCAGCAGTTTCTCGCGAGTGGGGAATGAGCAGTTCTTC. Translated, it gives CASSFSRVGNEQFF.

Turning to this clonotype: At one of its ends the junction is not consistent with the germline gene, which may arise from a read error. This chain connects TRBV2 to TRBJ2-1; TRBD2 matches 7 bases. Germline CDR1 reads SNHLY; CDR2 reads FYNNEI. CDR3 size: 15 residues. CDR3 bases: TGTGTCAGCAGTGAGATACTAGCGATCAACAATGAGCAGTTCTTC. Translating gives CVSSEILAINNEQFF.

The V gene is TRBV5-8, the J gene TRBJ2-5; 7 bases are a match to TRBD2. The J call may be wrong; the DNA end is better matched by TRBJ2-7. This CDR3 spans 18 amino acids. The germline V gene encodes CDR1 SGHTS and CDR2 YDEGEE. The CDR3 loop is CASSSRLLSRETDYEQYF. CDR3 nucleotide sequence: TGTGCCAGCAGCTCCCGTCTTTTATCGCGGGAGACGGACTACGAGCAGTACTTC.

The genes are TRBV6-2 or TRBV6-3 and TRBJ2-7, with TRBD2 identical over 10 bases. J gave up 3 bases and V 7 bases, and 15 bases lay outside the gene matches. CDR1 and CDR2 (germline): MNHEY, SVGEGT. CDR3 length: 17 residues. As DNA, the CDR3 is TGTGCCAGCACTCCCTTGGTAGGACTAGCGGCGGACTACGAGCAGTACTTC. It specifies CASTPLVGLAADYEQYF.

This clonotype showed up many times. The rearrangement links TRBV29-1 to TRBJ1-2, with D tentatively TRBD1 (5 bases). Germline loops: CDR1 SQVTM, CDR2 ANQGSEA. Trimming cost V 4 bases and J 4 bases, with 22 bases left between them. This CDR3 region has 16 residues. The CDR3 sequence: CSVVSPQGLTSYGYTF. The CDR3 DNA reads TGCAGCGTTGTGTCCCCCCAGGGCCTCACCTCCTATGGCTACACCTTC.

This chain connects TRBV20-1 to TRBJ1-1; D is perhaps TRBD1 (6 bases). Between the trimmed V and J ends, which lost 2 bases and 3 bases, there was a span of 10 bases. CDR1 is DFQATT and CDR2 is SNEGSKA in the germline V gene (reference sequence). The CDR3 contains 13 residues. CDR3 sequence reads: CSARRPGDTEAFF. The DNA of the CDR3 is TGCAGTGCTAGAAGGCCAGGGGACACTGAAGCTTTCTTT.

Notes on this clonotype: A much larger clone lies one base from this, so it may be a read error. The chain uses TRBV5-1 and TRBJ2-1, with 7 nucleotides matching TRBD2. The J call may be faulty, since TRBJ2-7 better matches the DNA end. This CDR3 has 16 amino acids. Germline CDR1 SGHRS, CDR2 YFSETQ. The CDR3 DNA sequence: TGCGCCAGCAGCTTGAGCGGGACCATCTCCTACAATGAGCAGTACTTC. As protein: CASSLSGTISYNEQYF.

The chain uses TRBV6-2 or TRBV6-3 and TRBJ2-5, with D perhaps TRBD1 (5 bases). The V gene's germline CDR1 is MNHEY and CDR2 SVGEGT. Trimming cost V 5 bases and J 2 bases, with 18 bases left between them. The CDR3 runs to 16 residues. CDR3 residues: CASSLKGRHLQETQYF. CDR3 in DNA: TGTGCCAGCAGTCTTAAGGGGCGACACCTTCAAGAGACCCAGTACTTC.

Notes on this clonotype: A read error is possible here, since a much larger clone lies one base away. The V gene is TRBV12-3 or TRBV12-4, the J gene TRBJ1-2; 9 bases are a match to TRBD1. This CDR3 is built from 13 residues. The CDR3 loop is CAGRVQGAGGYTF. As DNA, the CDR3 is TGTGCCGGCAGGGTACAGGGGGCAGGTGGCTACACCTTC.